This is a list of T cell receptor beta chains from one sample in a study of T cells after yellow fever vaccination. TCRdb re-called the 5' RACE reads with MiXCR, one entry per CDR3 protein. Here the sample spans hundreds of thousands of distinct CDR3 sequences, about 3.5% being singletons. The sample consisted of PBMCs, taken on the day of the yellow fever booster vaccination. Receptors were obtained from a man between 18 and 29 years old who received the YFV17D yellow fever vaccine. Each CDR3 is given without its conserved first and last residue.

v_gene	len	CDR3aa
TRBV5-1	15	ASSSVGQVLNYNEQF
TRBV5-4	13	ASSTPGWRSDTQY
TRBV7-9	15	ASSPRQAGARTDTQY
TRBV29-1	10	SEHRADPEAF
TRBV6-6	9	ASSLSWNQH
TRBV7-2	13	ASSYVQGPNQPQH
TRBV7-2	14	ASSRRDGQVTYGYT
TRBV15	14	ATSREAGASYNEQF
TRBV6-2/TRBV6-3	9	ASSYSKTQY
TRBV9	13	ASSVEAGDNQPQH
TRBV4-1	13	ASSQSQGVFNEQF
TRBV7-2	13	ASSLSRGPVETQY
TRBV4-3	15	ASSHLKTGTLTDTQY
TRBV14	20	ASSQDIYTPGTGGYSNQPQH
TRBV7-9	12	ASSPARYQETQY
TRBV4-1	14	ASSQEGTGLDNEQF
TRBV5-1	15	ASRQFSGTGTTYEQY
TRBV6-2/TRBV6-3	12	ASSPRTYTGELF
TRBV6-2/TRBV6-3	11	ASLLSPLETQY
TRBV12-3/TRBV12-4	12	ASSFYDRNTEAF
TRBV4-3	14	ASSPSGQGPYNEQF
TRBV20-1	13	SAARRGDDPDTQY
TRBV10-2	11	ASRNLAGSEQF
TRBV5-6	13	ASRPKGGHQETQY
TRBV6-5	14	ASSYSVRQVRETQY
TRBV7-6	12	ASSAGGYNQPQH
TRBV20-1	10	SARQGDEKLF
TRBV10-3	11	AITRTVDNEQF
TRBV7-3	13	ASSSGRGPTDTQY
TRBV5-1	11	ASSLAGIGEAF
TRBV10-3	16	AIRDDRDPYSGANVLT
TRBV5-1	13	ASTAYGGLNTEAF
TRBV7-2	13	ASSPRQGANTEAF
TRBV9	14	ASSPGDRGSNQPQH
TRBV4-3	13	ASSHLGRDTGELF
TRBV20-1	14	SARDIGDYSNQPQH
TRBV4-1	14	ASSQGPGQGVYEQY
TRBV20-1	12	SATSGVYQETQY
TRBV20-1	16	SAAPTGRGGLIGLSQY
TRBV6-6	15	ASSYPIRGTGANVLT
TRBV28	13	ASRPGQGIPGELF
TRBV7-3	10	ASSLRPGELF
TRBV4-1	13	ASSHQDSPYYGYT
TRBV4-3	17	ASSQDGGPGRLSGNTIY
TRBV20-1	10	SVSPGAGELF
TRBV15	15	ATSREGGSSRTDTQY
TRBV20-1	9	SASSVSGYT
TRBV4-2	15	ASSQGSGSSSYNEQF
TRBV20-1	13	SAHKPGLAAYTQY
TRBV20-1	11	SAIPPWGVEAF
TRBV6-5	14	ASSSPFGALSYEQY
TRBV9	13	ASSVGSTGADTQY